Following are 12 T cell receptor beta chains from one sample sequenced in a study of cytomegalovirus exposure and HLA in healthy donors. TCRdb's table, derived via immunoSEQ multiplex PCR, lists solely in-frame clones and lacks some. The data show some 140,000 clones, with 80% to 90% seen just once and around 9% held by the top ten. The sample taken for sequencing was PBMCs. The source is a woman aged 18-29 years in good health and CMV-seropositive.

The J gene is TRBJ1-1, the V gene TRBV2, with TRBD1 identical over 7 bases. The germline V gene has CDR1 SNHLY and CDR2 FYNNEI. CDR3 size: 15 residues. V shed 5 bases, J shed 4 bases, and the junction held 10 bases outside the gene matches. The chain's CDR3 is CASSRGRRGRTEAFF. CDR3 DNA: TGTGCCAGCAGTAGGGGGCGAAGGGGGCGCACTGAAGCTTTCTTT.

This clone was counted once. The chain links TRBV9 to TRBJ2-5, with D perhaps matching TRBD1 (5 bases). The germline CDR1 and CDR2 sequences are SGDLS and YYNGEE. The CDR3 spans 16 residues. V was pared by 0 bases and J by 1 base, with 13 bases between. In nucleotides, the CDR3 is TGTGCCAGCAGCGTAGCTGGCAGGGCCTTCCAAGAGACCCAGTACTTC. Protein product: CASSVAGRAFQETQYF.

The chain employs TRBV6-1 and TRBJ2-7; 9 bases fit TRBD1. The CDR3 covers 13 residues. Germline CDR1 is MNHNS and CDR2 is SASEGT. V lost 8 bases to trimming and J lost 3 bases; unmatched junction nucleotides: 5. CDR3 coding DNA: TGTGCCAGCTCGGGGACAGGGTACTACGAGCAGTACTTC. Translated: CASSGTGYYEQYF.

This chain uses TRBV20-1 with TRBJ1-2; D is unclear. Germline V CDR1 and CDR2: DFQATT, SNEGSKA (reference sequence). This CDR3 region has 9 residues. The V gene lost 5 bases and the J gene lost 7 bases, with 5 bases spanning the gap. The CDR3 nucleotides are TGCAGTGCTGGACTTGGCTACACCTTC. Translated: CSAGLGYTF.

The J gene is TRBJ2-3, the V gene TRBV2; D may be TRBD1 (6 bases). CDR1 SNHLY and CDR2 FYNNEI come from the germline V gene. V was clipped by 3 bases and J by 2 bases, with 15 bases between them. This CDR3 has 16 residues. CDR3 region: CASSEGRGLYTDTQYF. CDR3 DNA sequence: TGTGCCAGCAGTGAGGGCAGGGGTTTGTACACAGATACGCAGTATTTT. The variable domain in full, completed from reference TRBV2 and TRBJ2-3, reads EPEVTQTPSHQVTQMGQEVILRCVPISNHLYFYWYRQILGQKVEFLVSFYNNEISEKSEIFDDQFSVERPDGSNFTLKIRSTKLEDSAMYFCASSEGRGLYTDTQYFGPGTRLTVL.

This chain links TRBV13 with TRBJ2-7; 8 bases are a match to TRBD2. Trimming took 4 bases from V and 3 from J; bases not matched to a gene: 5. The CDR3 extends over 14 amino acids. The germline gives CDR1 PRHDT, CDR2 FYEKMQ (reference sequence). DNA of the CDR3: TGTGCCAGCAGCTCCGGGGGGGGTGACTACGAGCAGTACTTC. It is translated as CASSSGGGDYEQYF.

The genes are TRBV7-2 and TRBJ2-5, with 8 bases fitting TRBD1. Germline V gene data show CDR1 as SGHTA and CDR2 as FQGNSA. This CDR3 has 14 residues. The V gene end was trimmed by 4 bases and the J gene end by 1 base; junction bases not matched to a gene: 2. CDR3 in amino acids: CASSSGQGQETQYF. The CDR3 bases are TGTGCCAGCAGCTCCGGACAGGGCCAAGAGACCCAGTACTTC.

The gene calls are TRBV28 and TRBJ1-3; D gene ambiguous. The CDR3 loop spans 14 amino acids. V was shortened by 10 bases and J by 4 bases, with 17 bases between the two germline ends. Germline CDR1 reads MDHEN; CDR2 reads SYDVKM. Here the CDR3 reads CAISYRGNGNTIYF. The CDR3 DNA follows: TGTGCCATTTCCTACCGAGGGAACGGAAACACCATATATTTT.

This clone has a handful of counts. The chain employs TRBV25-1 and TRBJ2-7; tentative D call: TRBD1 (5 bases). V dropped 10 bases and J dropped 6 bases, with 13 bases sitting between them. This CDR3 is built from 11 residues. CDR1 is MGHDK and CDR2 is SYGVNS in the germline V gene. CDR3 DNA sequence: TGTGCCACTAGGGGTATAGGCGAGCAGTACTTC. Protein product: CATRGIGEQYF.

The V and J genes are TRBV5-4 and TRBJ2-7; 9 nucleotides line up with TRBD1. Germline V gives CDR1 SGHNT, CDR2 YYREEE (reference sequence). CDR3 length: 15 residues. V lost 3 bases to trimming and J lost 4 bases; unmatched junction nucleotides: 8. The CDR3: CASSSITGGKYEQYF. DNA of the CDR3: TGTGCCAGCAGCTCTATAACAGGGGGCAAGTACGAGCAGTACTTC.

The V gene is TRBV5-1, the J gene TRBJ2-2, with 16 bases identical to TRBD2. J was trimmed by 4 bases and V by 3 bases; bases with no gene match: 3. The CDR3 totals 17 residues. Germline assignment: CDR1 SGHRS and CDR2 YFSETQ. CDR3 DNA sequence: TGCGCCAGCAGCTCGGGACTAGCGGGGGGGCCCACCGGGGAGCTGTTTTTT. This codes for CASSSGLAGGPTGELFF. Combining the CDR3 with reference TRBV5-1 and TRBJ2-2 gives the whole variable domain KAGVTQTPRYLIKTRGQQVTLSCSPISGHRSVSWYQQTPGQGLQFLFEYFSETQRNKGNFPGRFSGRQFSNSRSEMNVSTLELGDSALYLCASSSGLAGGPTGELFFGEGSRLTVL.

This chain links TRBV25-1 with TRBJ2-5; a possible D gene is TRBD2 (5 bases). The V end lost 6 bases, the J end lost 2 bases, and 7 bases lay between the germline ends. The CDR3 totals 12 residues. CDR1 MGHDK and CDR2 SYGVNS come from the germline V gene. The CDR3 is CASRRGQETQYF. The CDR3 bases are TGTGCCAGCAGGAGAGGGCAAGAGACCCAGTACTTC.